This passage covers 28 T cell receptor beta chains from one sample sequenced in a study of CD8 T cells in ankylosing spondylitis. Notes on the study in general: Within ankylosing spondylitis blood, a TCR beta motif made up of under 10 highly homologous variants appeared to be characteristic.

TCRdb passed the 5' RACE reads through MiXCR, listing each CDR3 protein once. The sample includes around 770,000 distinct CDR3 sequences, about an eighth of them seen just once. For these TCRs, the target antigens are not known. Sample: blood, either unsorted or a sorted T cell fraction (not recorded which). The receptors were gathered from a male donor with ankylosing spondylitis.

The sample holds one count of this clonotype. A read error may explain this, as a much larger clone is one base away. The J gene is TRBJ1-1, the V gene TRBV5-8; possible D gene TRBD1, 5 bases. The CDR3 loop spans 14 amino acids. V lost 4 bases, J lost 1 base, and 11 bases lay in between. Germline CDR1 reads SGHTS; CDR2 reads YDEGEE. In DNA, the CDR3 is TGTGCCAGCAGCACCCGGGACGGGAACACTGAAGCTTTCTTT. This translates into CASSTRDGNTEAFF.

In nucleotides, the CDR3 is TGTGCCAGCAGCCCAACGGCCCATAACTCTGGGGCCAACGTCCTGACTTTC. It specifies CASSPTAHNSGANVLTF. This chain connects TRBV4-2 to TRBJ2-6, with D unresolved. Trimming took off 4 bases at V and 0 bases at J, with 13 bases between the two ends. This CDR3 has 17 amino acids. Germline CDR1 and CDR2: LGHNA and YNFKEQ.

The CDR3 protein is CASSRRIQDPSYEQYF. The DNA of the CDR3 is TGCGCCAGCAGCCGGCGCATCCAGGACCCTTCCTACGAGCAGTACTTC. The rearrangement links TRBV4-3 to TRBJ2-7; D uncertain. This CDR3 comprises 16 residues. The germline CDR1 and CDR2 sequences are LGHNA and YSLEER. The germline V and J ends were trimmed by 4 bases and 1 base, with 17 bases remaining between them.

This clonotype was seen many times. The rearrangement uses TRBV7-3 and TRBJ2-1; a weak D match, TRBD2 (7 bases). CDR3 length equals 15 residues. V lost 0 bases to trimming and J lost 4 bases, with 10 bases between them. Germline V gives CDR1 SGHTA, CDR2 FQGTGA. The CDR3 sequence: CASSLTRGGYNEQFF. CDR3 in DNA: TGTGCCAGCAGCTTAACAAGGGGGGGGTACAATGAGCAGTTCTTC.

This clonotype has a handful of counts. The junction departs from germline at one end; a sequencing error may be responsible. V usage is TRBV20-1 and J usage is TRBJ2-5, with TRBD1 matching over 8 bases. CDR1 and CDR2 (germline): DFQATT, SNEGSKA (reference sequence). The CDR3 totals 13 residues. The DNA for the CDR3 is TGCAGTGCTAGAGTCCCGGCCTCGACAGGGGAGAACTTC. Translated: CSARVPASTGENF.

V gene TRBV9 combines with J gene TRBJ1-2; D perhaps matches TRBD1 (6 bases). This CDR3 is built from 13 residues. V was clipped by 7 bases and J by 7 bases, with 17 bases between them. Germline-derived CDR1 and CDR2 are SGDLS and YYNGEE. CDR3 sequence (DNA): TGTGCCAGCGGGTCTGACGGGGGGCTTGGCTACACCTTC. It codes for CASGSDGGLGYTF.

The table lists this clonotype with a few counts. This rearrangement joins TRBV9 to TRBJ2-7; D might be TRBD1 or TRBD2, each matching 5 bases. V lost 2 bases, J lost 5 bases, and 14 bases lay in between. Germline V lookup: CDR1 SGDLS, CDR2 YYNGEE. The CDR3 totals 14 residues. The CDR3 loop reads CASSVGTVSNEQYF. The CDR3 DNA is TGTGCCAGCAGCGTGGGGACGGTGTCCAACGAGCAGTACTTC.

This clonotype was picked up a small number of times. The V and J genes are TRBV4-2 and TRBJ2-1, with 12 positions matching TRBD2. The germline V gene encodes CDR1 LGHNA and CDR2 YNFKEQ. With 4 bases clipped from V and 7 bases from J, the junction kept 2 bases outside the gene matches. The CDR3 is 14 amino acids. In DNA form, the CDR3 reads TGTGCCAGCAGCCCGACTAGCGGGAGAAATGAGCAGTTCTTC. It yields the protein CASSPTSGRNEQFF.

This clonotype was counted many times. The rearrangement uses TRBV10-3 and TRBJ2-7; 7 bases line up with TRBD1. The CDR3 sequence is 13 residues long. Germline lookup yields CDR1 ENHRY and CDR2 SYGVKD. V dropped 6 bases and J dropped 3; count of bases not matched to a gene: 5. The CDR3 sequence is CAISRTGNYEQYF. The CDR3 DNA is TGTGCCATCAGCCGGACAGGTAACTACGAGCAGTACTTC.

In this sample, this clonotype turned up many times. The chain has TRBV4-2 and TRBJ2-5; D possibly corresponds to TRBD2 (5 bases). Germline CDR1 is LGHNA and CDR2 is YNFKEQ. The CDR3 has 14 amino acids. Trimming left V 4 bases short and J 4 bases short, with 13 bases between. The CDR3 here is CASSLGARGETQYF. In nucleotides, the CDR3 is TGTGCCAGCAGCCTTGGAGCCCGGGGAGAGACCCAGTACTTC.

The chain joins TRBV11-2 to TRBJ2-1; 10 bases align to TRBD2. The CDR3 runs 18 residues. Germline CDR1 is SGHAT and CDR2 is FQNNGV. The V segment lost 5 bases and the J segment 0 bases; nucleotides outside the gene matches: 10. The CDR3 coding sequence is TGTGCCAGCAGCCCACGGGGAGCGGGAGGGCGCTCCTACAATGAGCAGTTCTTC. Encoded protein: CASSPRGAGGRSYNEQFF. Supplemented by reference TRBV11-2 and TRBJ2-1, the full variable domain reads EAGVAQSPRYKIIEKRQSVAFWCNPISGHATLYWYQQILGQGPKLLIQFQNNGVVDDSQLPKDRFSAERLKGVDSTLKIQPAKLEDSAVYLCASSPRGAGGRSYNEQFFGPGTRLTVL.

In its sample, this clonotype was seen a few times. The rearrangement uses TRBV10-1 and TRBJ2-1; 11 bases align to TRBD2. The CDR3 runs 18 residues. Trimming removed 5 bases from V and 7 bases from J; junction bases left unmatched: 16. Germline V gives CDR1 WNHNN, CDR2 SYGVQD (reference sequence). The CDR3 reads CASSPPVGSGRAGNEQFF. The CDR3 region has the DNA TGCGCCAGCAGTCCGCCGGTTGGTAGCGGGAGGGCGGGGAATGAGCAGTTCTTC.

This clonotype was counted a few times. The chain links TRBV20-1 to TRBJ1-1; D is ambiguous. V was cut by 5 bases and J by 0 bases, with 19 bases left in between. Germline V gene data show CDR1 as DFQATT and CDR2 as SNEGSKA (reference sequence). The CDR3 loop spans 16 amino acids. The CDR3 nucleotides read TGCAGTGCTCCGAACCAGGCCCTGGCCCTGAACACTGAAGCTTTCTTT. It is translated as CSAPNQALALNTEAFF.

This clonotype has more than one count but fewer than ten. CDR3 sequence reads: CASSPTGINNSPLHF. The CDR3 DNA sequence: TGCGCCAGCAGCCCTACAGGGATTAATAATTCACCCCTCCACTTT. The rearrangement links TRBV4-3 to TRBJ1-6; TRBD1 might be the D (6 bases). This CDR3 region has 15 residues. Trimming shortened V by 4 bases and J by 5 bases, and 12 bases separated the two germline ends. Germline CDR1 and CDR2: LGHNA and YSLEER.

The chain recombines TRBV7-3 with TRBJ1-1; D is ambiguous. The CDR3 extends over 13 amino acids. With 4 bases removed from V and 7 bases from J, the gap between germline ends came to 13 bases. The germline CDR1 and CDR2 sequences are SGHTA and FQGTGA. CDR3 nucleotide sequence: TGTGCCAGCAGCTACTTTAATCACGGTGAAGCTTTCTTT. It codes for CASSYFNHGEAFF.

The chain has TRBV5-6 and TRBJ2-1; possibly TRBD1 for D (6 bases). The CDR3 loop spans 15 amino acids. The V gene lost 7 bases and the J gene lost 3 bases, with 17 bases spanning the gap. CDR1 SGHDT and CDR2 YYEEEE come from the germline V gene. The CDR3 nucleotides read TGTGCCAGCGGCGAGGGCAGGGGTAACTACAATGAGCAGTTCTTC. Protein: CASGEGRGNYNEQFF.

The rearrangement joins TRBV7-2 to TRBJ2-7; either TRBD1 or TRBD2 may fit D (6 bases each). Germline V gene sequence: CDR1 SGHTA, CDR2 FQGNSA. V lost 6 bases and J 5 bases, leaving 11 bases between the germline ends. CDR3 length: 12 amino acids. The chain's CDR3 is CASRPGGNEQYF. In nucleotides, the CDR3 is TGTGCCAGCAGGCCCGGGGGCAACGAGCAGTACTTC. The full variable domain, with the rest looked up from reference TRBV7-2 and TRBJ2-7, is GAGVSQSPSNKVTEKGKDVELRCDPISGHTALYWYRQSLGQGLEFLIYFQGNSAPDKSGLPSDRFSAERTGGSVSTLTIQRTQQEDSAVYLCASRPGGNEQYFGPGTRLTVT.

The V and J genes are TRBV4-3 and TRBJ2-2; weak D call: TRBD1 (5 bases). Germline CDR1 and CDR2: LGHNA and YSLEER. The V and J ends lost 4 bases and 5 bases respectively, with 14 bases between them. The CDR3 runs 15 residues. The CDR3 loop reads CASSPWGYQTGELFF. DNA for the CDR3: TGCGCCAGCAGCCCATGGGGCTATCAGACCGGGGAGCTGTTTTTT.

This clonotype was found a few times. This chain connects TRBV20-1 to TRBJ1-5; D uncertain. The V end was cut by 6 bases, the J end by 1 base, with 10 bases between. This CDR3 spans 13 amino acids. Germline values: CDR1 DFQATT, CDR2 SNEGSKA (reference sequence). This CDR3 is CSALDESNQPQHF. The CDR3 DNA reads as TGCAGTGCCCTGGACGAAAGCAATCAGCCCCAGCATTTT.

This rearrangement joins TRBV6-5 to TRBJ1-1; no clear D gene. Germline values: CDR1 MNHEY, CDR2 SVGAGI. The germline V and J ends were trimmed by 0 bases and 8 bases, with 13 bases remaining between them. The CDR3 loop spans 14 amino acids. As DNA, the CDR3 is TGTGCCAGCAGTTACTCTATAAACCTTCTCGAAGCTTTCTTT. Its protein is CASSYSINLLEAFF.

V usage is TRBV5-1 and J usage is TRBJ2-1; possible D gene TRBD1, 6 bases. The CDR3 spans 17 residues. V lost 0 bases and J lost 3, with 16 bases in between. Germline V gene data show CDR1 as SGHRS and CDR2 as YFSETQ. Written as DNA, the CDR3 is TGCGCCAGCAGCTTGGATTATCGCGTACAGGGCTACAATGAGCAGTTCTTC. This encodes CASSLDYRVQGYNEQFF.

This clonotype turned up a few times. This rearrangement joins TRBV5-1 to TRBJ2-2; the D gene is possibly TRBD2 (6 bases). The V gene's germline CDR1 is SGHRS and CDR2 YFSETQ. This CDR3 has 16 residues. V lost 5 bases to trimming and J lost 0 bases, with 14 bases between them. The CDR3 coding sequence is TGCGCCAGCAGGTATTCCGGGACTTCGAACACCGGGGAGCTGTTTTTT. Its translation: CASRYSGTSNTGELFF. Full variable domain (missing parts from reference TRBV5-1 and TRBJ2-2): KAGVTQTPRYLIKTRGQQVTLSCSPISGHRSVSWYQQTPGQGLQFLFEYFSETQRNKGNFPGRFSGRQFSNSRSEMNVSTLELGDSALYLCASRYSGTSNTGELFFGEGSRLTVL.

This clonotype was seen only a few times. V and J are TRBV4-3 and TRBJ2-3; D is perhaps TRBD2 (5 bases). CDR1 and CDR2 from the germline V gene are LGHNA and YSLEER. The CDR3 extends over 14 amino acids. V gave up 5 bases and J gave up 6 bases, with 15 bases separating them. The CDR3 spells CASSLRDPGDTQYF. DNA of the CDR3: TGCGCCAGCAGCTTACGCGACCCGGGGGATACGCAGTATTTT.

This chain links TRBV20-1 with TRBJ1-5; D is unresolved. V dropped 7 bases and J dropped 6 bases, with 16 bases sitting between them. Germline-derived CDR1 and CDR2 are DFQATT and SNEGSKA (reference sequence). The CDR3 has 13 amino acids. This chain's CDR3 is CSVRYRYGQPQHF. CDR3 in DNA: TGCAGTGTAAGGTATCGGTATGGTCAGCCCCAGCATTTT.

This clonotype appeared a few times. The J gene is TRBJ1-4, the V gene TRBV4-2; unclear D gene. The CDR3 spans 16 residues. Germline loops: CDR1 LGHNA, CDR2 YNFKEQ. V was pared by 1 base and J by 6 bases, with 15 bases between. The CDR3 nucleotides read TGTGCCAGCAGCCAAGTAGTAGCCGTGAGGGATGAAAAACTGTTTTTT. Translated, it gives CASSQVVAVRDEKLFF.

This clonotype was seen ten or more times. The chain couples TRBV7-9 to TRBJ2-3; D uncertain. Germline CDR1 SEHNR, CDR2 FQNEAQ (reference sequence). The V end lost 3 bases, the J end lost 0 bases, and 7 bases lay between the germline ends. The CDR3 covers 14 residues. CDR3 amino acids: CASSFTASTDTQYF. DNA of the CDR3: TGTGCCAGCAGCTTTACCGCTAGCACAGATACGCAGTATTTT.

This clonotype was recorded at least ten times. The chain has TRBV20-1 and TRBJ1-1; tentative D call: TRBD1 (6 bases). V was trimmed by 1 base and J by 12 bases, leaving 15 bases between them. Germline CDR1 reads DFQATT; CDR2 reads SNEGSKA (reference sequence). The CDR3 is 12 amino acids. In DNA, the CDR3 is TGCAGTGCTAGAGCTGCGGGGGGCTGGACTTTCTTT. This translates into CSARAAGGWTFF.

This sequence joins TRBV20-1 and TRBJ2-3; 13 bases fit TRBD2. The CDR3 has 15 residues. V lost 5 bases and J lost 6; bases outside the gene matches: 8. Germline lookup yields CDR1 DFQATT and CDR2 SNEGSKA (reference sequence). Written as DNA, the CDR3 is TGCAGTGCTCGGAGGACTAGCGGGAGTTTGGATACGCAGTATTTT. It encodes CSARRTSGSLDTQYF.